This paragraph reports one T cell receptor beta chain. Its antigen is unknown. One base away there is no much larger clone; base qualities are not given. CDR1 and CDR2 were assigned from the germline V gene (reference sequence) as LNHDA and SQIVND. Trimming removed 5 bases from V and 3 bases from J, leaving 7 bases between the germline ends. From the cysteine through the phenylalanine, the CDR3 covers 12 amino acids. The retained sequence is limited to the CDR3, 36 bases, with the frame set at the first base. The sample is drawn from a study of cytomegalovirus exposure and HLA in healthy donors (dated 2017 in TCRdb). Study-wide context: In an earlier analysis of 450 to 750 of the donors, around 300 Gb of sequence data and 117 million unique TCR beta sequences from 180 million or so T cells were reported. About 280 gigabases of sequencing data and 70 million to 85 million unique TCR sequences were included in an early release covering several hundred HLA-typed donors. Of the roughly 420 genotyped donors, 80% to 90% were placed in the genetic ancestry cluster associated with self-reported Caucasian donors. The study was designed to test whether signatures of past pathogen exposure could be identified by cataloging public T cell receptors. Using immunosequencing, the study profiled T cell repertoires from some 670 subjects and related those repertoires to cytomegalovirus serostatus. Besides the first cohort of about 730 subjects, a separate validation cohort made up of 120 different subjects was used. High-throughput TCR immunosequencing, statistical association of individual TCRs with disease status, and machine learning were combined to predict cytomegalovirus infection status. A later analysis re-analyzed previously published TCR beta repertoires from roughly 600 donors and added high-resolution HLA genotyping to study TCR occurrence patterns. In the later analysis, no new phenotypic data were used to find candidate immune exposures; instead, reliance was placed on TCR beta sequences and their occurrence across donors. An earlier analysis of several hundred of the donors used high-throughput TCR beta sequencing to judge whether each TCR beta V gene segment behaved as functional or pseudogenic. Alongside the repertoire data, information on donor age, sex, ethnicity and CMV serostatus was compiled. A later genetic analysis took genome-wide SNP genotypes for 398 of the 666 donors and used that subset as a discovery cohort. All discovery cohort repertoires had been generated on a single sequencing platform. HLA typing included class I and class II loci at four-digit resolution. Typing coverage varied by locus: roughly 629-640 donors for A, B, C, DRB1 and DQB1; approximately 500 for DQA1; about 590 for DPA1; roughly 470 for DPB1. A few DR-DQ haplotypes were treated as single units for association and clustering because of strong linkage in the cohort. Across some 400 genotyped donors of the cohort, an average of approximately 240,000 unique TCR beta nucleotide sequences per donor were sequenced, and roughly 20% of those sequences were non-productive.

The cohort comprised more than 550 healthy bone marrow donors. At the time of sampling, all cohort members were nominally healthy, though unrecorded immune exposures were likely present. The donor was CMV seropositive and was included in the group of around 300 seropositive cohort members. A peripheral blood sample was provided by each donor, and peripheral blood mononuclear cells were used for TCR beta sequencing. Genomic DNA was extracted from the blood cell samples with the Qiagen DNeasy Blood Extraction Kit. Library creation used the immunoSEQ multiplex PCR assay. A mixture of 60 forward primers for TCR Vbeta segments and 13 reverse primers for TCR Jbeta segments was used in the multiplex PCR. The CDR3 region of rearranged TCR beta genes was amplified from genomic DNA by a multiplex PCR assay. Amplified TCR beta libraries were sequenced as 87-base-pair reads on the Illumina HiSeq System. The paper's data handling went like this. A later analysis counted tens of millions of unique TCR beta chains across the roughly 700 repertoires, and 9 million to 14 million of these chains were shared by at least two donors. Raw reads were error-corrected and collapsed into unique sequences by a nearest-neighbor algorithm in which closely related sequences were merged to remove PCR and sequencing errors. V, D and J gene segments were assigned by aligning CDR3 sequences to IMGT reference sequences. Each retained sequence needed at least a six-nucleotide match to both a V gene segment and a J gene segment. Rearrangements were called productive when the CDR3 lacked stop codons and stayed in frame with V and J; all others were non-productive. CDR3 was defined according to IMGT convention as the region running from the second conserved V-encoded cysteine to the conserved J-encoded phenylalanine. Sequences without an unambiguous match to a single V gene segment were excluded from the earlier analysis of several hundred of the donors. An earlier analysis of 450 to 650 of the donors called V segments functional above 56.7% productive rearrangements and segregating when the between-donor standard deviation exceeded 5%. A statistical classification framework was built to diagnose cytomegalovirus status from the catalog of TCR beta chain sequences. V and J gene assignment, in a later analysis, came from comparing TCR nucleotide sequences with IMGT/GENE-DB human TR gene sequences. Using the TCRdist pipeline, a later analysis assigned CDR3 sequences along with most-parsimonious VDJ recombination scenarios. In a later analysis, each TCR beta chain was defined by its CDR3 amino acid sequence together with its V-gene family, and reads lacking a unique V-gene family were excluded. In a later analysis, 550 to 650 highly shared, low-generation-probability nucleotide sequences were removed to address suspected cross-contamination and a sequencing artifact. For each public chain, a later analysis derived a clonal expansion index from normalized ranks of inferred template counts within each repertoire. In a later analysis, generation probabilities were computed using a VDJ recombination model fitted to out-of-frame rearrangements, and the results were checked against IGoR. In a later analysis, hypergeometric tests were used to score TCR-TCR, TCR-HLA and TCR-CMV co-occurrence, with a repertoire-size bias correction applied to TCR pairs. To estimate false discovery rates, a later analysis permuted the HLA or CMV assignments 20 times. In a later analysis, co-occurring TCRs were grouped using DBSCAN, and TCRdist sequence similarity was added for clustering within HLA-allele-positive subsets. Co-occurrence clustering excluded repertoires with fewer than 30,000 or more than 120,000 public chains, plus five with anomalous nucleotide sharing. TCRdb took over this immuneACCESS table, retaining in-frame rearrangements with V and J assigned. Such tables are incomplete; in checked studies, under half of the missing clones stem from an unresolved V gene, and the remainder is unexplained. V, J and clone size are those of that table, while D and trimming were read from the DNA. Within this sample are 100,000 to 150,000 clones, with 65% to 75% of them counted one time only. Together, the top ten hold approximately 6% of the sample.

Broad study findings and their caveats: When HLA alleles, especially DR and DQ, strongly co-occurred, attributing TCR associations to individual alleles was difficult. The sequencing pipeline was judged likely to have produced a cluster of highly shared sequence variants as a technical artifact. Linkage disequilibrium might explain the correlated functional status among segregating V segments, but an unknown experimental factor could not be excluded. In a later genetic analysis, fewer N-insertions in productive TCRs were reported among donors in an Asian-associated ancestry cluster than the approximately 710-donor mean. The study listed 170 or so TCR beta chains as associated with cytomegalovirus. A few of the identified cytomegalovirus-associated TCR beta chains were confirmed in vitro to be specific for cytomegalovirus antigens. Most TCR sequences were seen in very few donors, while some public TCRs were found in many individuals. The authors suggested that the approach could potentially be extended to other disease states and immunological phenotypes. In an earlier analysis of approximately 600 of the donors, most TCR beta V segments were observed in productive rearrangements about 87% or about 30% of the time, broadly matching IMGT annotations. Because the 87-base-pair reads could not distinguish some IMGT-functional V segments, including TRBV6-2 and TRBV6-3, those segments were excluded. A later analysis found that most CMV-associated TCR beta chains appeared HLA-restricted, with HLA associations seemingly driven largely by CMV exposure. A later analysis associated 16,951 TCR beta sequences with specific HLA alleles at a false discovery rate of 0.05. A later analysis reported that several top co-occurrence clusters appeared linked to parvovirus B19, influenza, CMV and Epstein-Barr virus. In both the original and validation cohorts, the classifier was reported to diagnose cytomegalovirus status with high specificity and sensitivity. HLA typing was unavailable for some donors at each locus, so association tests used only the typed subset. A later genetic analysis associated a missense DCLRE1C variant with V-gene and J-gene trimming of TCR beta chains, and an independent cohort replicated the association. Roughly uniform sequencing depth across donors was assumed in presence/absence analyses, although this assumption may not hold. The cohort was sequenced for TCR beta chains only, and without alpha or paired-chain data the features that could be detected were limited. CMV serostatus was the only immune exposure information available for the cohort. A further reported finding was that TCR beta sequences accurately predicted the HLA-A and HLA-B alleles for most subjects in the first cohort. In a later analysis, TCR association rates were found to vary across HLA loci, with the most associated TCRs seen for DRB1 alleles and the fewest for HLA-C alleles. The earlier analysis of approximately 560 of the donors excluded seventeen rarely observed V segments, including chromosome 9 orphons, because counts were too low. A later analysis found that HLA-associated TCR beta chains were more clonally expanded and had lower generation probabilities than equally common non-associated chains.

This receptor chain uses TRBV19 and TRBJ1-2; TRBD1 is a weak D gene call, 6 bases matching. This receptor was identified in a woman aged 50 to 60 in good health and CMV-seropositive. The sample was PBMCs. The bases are TGTGCCAGTAGTCGGACAGACTATGGCTACACCTTC. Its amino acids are CASSRTDYGYTF. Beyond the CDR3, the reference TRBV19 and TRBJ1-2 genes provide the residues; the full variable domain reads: DGGITQSPKYLFRKEGQNVTLSCEQNLNHDAMYWYRQDPGQGLRLIYYSQIVNDFQKGDIAEGYSVSREKKESFPLTVTSAQKNPTAFYLCASSRTDYGYTFGSGTRLTVV.